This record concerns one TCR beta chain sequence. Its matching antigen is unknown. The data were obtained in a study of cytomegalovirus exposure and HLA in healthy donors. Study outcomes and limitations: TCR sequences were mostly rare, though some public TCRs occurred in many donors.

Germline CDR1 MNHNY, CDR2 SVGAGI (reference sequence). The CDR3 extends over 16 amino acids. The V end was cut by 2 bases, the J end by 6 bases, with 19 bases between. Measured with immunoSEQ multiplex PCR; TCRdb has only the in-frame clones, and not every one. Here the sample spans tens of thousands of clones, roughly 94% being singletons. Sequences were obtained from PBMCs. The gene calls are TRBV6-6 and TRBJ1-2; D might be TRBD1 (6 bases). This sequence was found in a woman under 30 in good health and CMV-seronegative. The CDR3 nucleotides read TGTGCCAGCAGTTACACCGGGACATATCAAGGTGATGGCTACACCTTC. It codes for CASSYTGTYQGDGYTF.